The next 30 T cell receptor beta chains were all read from a single sample in a study of T-cell memory formation after mild COVID-19. TCRdb called the 5' RACE reads again in MiXCR, with one record for every CDR3 protein. The table records approximately 150,000 distinct CDR3 sequences, 15% to 20% of them present only once. Sequencing input: PBMCs or a T cell subset sorted from them (not recorded which). These receptor sequences come from an adult woman who had mild COVID-19 (a few samples of this study predate the infection). Cell type and time point are not known.

This clonotype was detected only a few times. The V and J genes are TRBV15 and TRBJ1-1; D is ambiguous. CDR3 size: 13 residues. V was pared by 0 bases and J by 2 bases, with 4 bases between. Per germline, CDR1 LNHNV and CDR2 YYDKDF (reference sequence). CDR3 region: CATSRDQNTEAFF. CDR3 sequence (DNA): TGTGCCACCAGCAGAGACCAAAACACTGAAGCTTTCTTT. The variable domain in full, with the rest retrieved from reference TRBV15 and TRBJ1-1, is DAMVIQNPRYQVTQFGKPVTLSCSQTLNHNVMYWYQQKSSQAPKLLFHYYDKDFNNEADTPDNFQSRRPNTSFCFLDIRSPGLGDTAMYLCATSRDQNTEAFFGQGTRLTVV.

This clonotype has a handful of counts. This chain connects TRBV14 to TRBJ2-1, with 8 positions matching TRBD2. V lost 4 bases, J lost 7 bases, and 3 bases stayed unmatched. CDR1 is SGHDN and CDR2 is FVKESK in the germline V gene. This CDR3 comprises 13 residues. The CDR3 coding sequence is TGTGCCAGCAGCCGACTAGCGCCGAATGAGCAGTTCTTC. Translating gives CASSRLAPNEQFF. Supplemented by reference TRBV14 and TRBJ2-1, the full variable domain reads EAGVTQFPSHSVIEKGQTVTLRCDPISGHDNLYWYRRVMGKEIKFLLHFVKESKQDESGMPNNRFLAERTGGTYSTLKVQPAELEDSGVYFCASSRLAPNEQFFGPGTRLTVL.

The chain carries TRBV27 and TRBJ2-3; D is unclear. V lost 6 bases, J lost 2 bases, and 6 bases lay in between. The length of the CDR3 is 12 residues. Germline values: CDR1 MNHEY, CDR2 SMNVEV (reference sequence). The CDR3 region is CASRWDTDTQYF. For the CDR3, the DNA is TGTGCCAGCAGGTGGGACACAGATACGCAGTATTTT.

The chain is built from TRBV24-1 and TRBJ2-1, with 7 nucleotides matching TRBD2. Looked up from germline, CDR1 is KGHDR and CDR2 is SFDVKD. With V trimmed by 2 bases and J by 0 bases, 3 bases remained unmatched. The CDR3 spans 16 residues. The chain's CDR3 is CATSDSWTSSYNEQFF. The CDR3 DNA reads as TGTGCCACCAGTGATTCATGGACTAGCTCCTACAATGAGCAGTTCTTC.

This clonotype was counted between two and nine times. The rearrangement joins TRBV3-1 to TRBJ2-1; the D gene is possibly TRBD2 (5 bases). Germline assignment: CDR1 LGHDT and CDR2 YNNKEL (reference sequence). The ends were cut back, 0 bases at V and 4 bases at J, with 13 bases in the middle. The CDR3 sequence is 16 residues long. The CDR3 sequence: CASSQEVSREYNEQFF. The CDR3 region has the DNA TGTGCCAGCAGCCAAGAGGTTAGCCGGGAATACAATGAGCAGTTCTTC.

This clonotype was observed a handful of times. The chain is built from TRBV24-1 and TRBJ2-3; D is ambiguous. Germline values: CDR1 KGHDR, CDR2 SFDVKD. V was pared by 2 bases and J by 3 bases, with 8 bases between. CDR3 size: 14 residues. CDR3 residues: CATSDYLGTDTQYF. In DNA, the CDR3 is TGTGCCACCAGTGATTACCTAGGGACAGATACGCAGTATTTT.

CDR3 residues: CASMDMSSYNEQFF. CDR3 in DNA: TGCGCCAGCATGGACATGAGCTCCTACAATGAGCAGTTCTTC. This chain uses TRBV5-1 with TRBJ2-1, with D tentatively TRBD1 (5 bases). V shed 6 bases and J shed 0 bases, with 10 bases lying between them. The CDR3 loop spans 14 amino acids. Germline-derived CDR1 and CDR2 are SGHRS and YFSETQ.

Here the CDR3 reads CASSLLGDSSYEQYF. The CDR3 DNA reads as TGCGCCAGCAGCTTGTTGGGGGACAGTTCCTACGAGCAGTACTTC. The V and J genes are TRBV5-1 and TRBJ2-7; 7 bases align to TRBD1. This CDR3 has 15 residues. Germline CDR1 reads SGHRS; CDR2 reads YFSETQ. V was pared by 1 base and J by 1 base, with 5 bases of the junction left unmatched. Full variable domain (remainder filled in from reference TRBV5-1 and TRBJ2-7): KAGVTQTPRYLIKTRGQQVTLSCSPISGHRSVSWYQQTPGQGLQFLFEYFSETQRNKGNFPGRFSGRQFSNSRSEMNVSTLELGDSALYLCASSLLGDSSYEQYFGPGTRLTVT.

This clonotype was recorded a few times. The chain couples TRBV7-9 to TRBJ1-4; tentative D call: TRBD1 (5 bases). V lost 2 bases and J 4 bases, leaving 11 bases between the germline ends. This CDR3 comprises 15 residues. Germline V gives CDR1 SEHNR, CDR2 FQNEAQ (reference sequence). The CDR3 nucleotides read TGTGCCAGCAGCTTACACGGGGGAGTTAATGAAAAACTGTTTTTT. This translates into CASSLHGGVNEKLFF.

The chain employs TRBV12-3 or TRBV12-4 and TRBJ1-3; D gene ambiguous. Between the trimmed V and J ends, which lost 3 bases and 2 bases, there was a span of 2 bases. The CDR3 has 12 residues. The CDR3 is CASSFTGNTIYF. CDR3 DNA: TGTGCCAGCAGTTTCACTGGAAACACCATATATTTT.

This clonotype was detected a few times. The chain couples TRBV7-2 to TRBJ1-2; 9 bases are a match to TRBD1. Germline CDR1 reads SGHTA; CDR2 reads FQGNSA. V gave up 7 bases and J gave up 3 bases; unmatched junction bases: 9. This CDR3 is 15 amino acids long. The CDR3 sequence: CASTPGGDRDYGYTF. CDR3 nucleotide sequence: TGTGCCAGCACCCCGGGGGGGGACAGGGACTATGGCTACACCTTC.

Only a few counts were recorded for this clonotype. The genes are TRBV6-5 and TRBJ1-5; a possible D gene is TRBD1 (6 bases). In germline, CDR1 is MNHEY, CDR2 SVGAGI. V lost 6 bases, J lost 8 bases, and 17 bases lay in between. There are 14 residues in the CDR3. This chain's CDR3 is CASSPRRGGEPQHF. CDR3 DNA: TGTGCCAGCAGCCCCCGGAGGGGGGGTGAGCCCCAGCATTTT.

The chain combines TRBV5-1 with TRBJ1-2, with a tentative D call TRBD1 (6 bases). The CDR3 runs 14 residues. Germline-derived CDR1 and CDR2 are SGHRS and YFSETQ. V was clipped by 1 base and J by 6 bases, with 13 bases between them. Written as DNA, the CDR3 is TGCGCCAGCAGCTTGACAGGGAAAGGCGATGGCTACACCTTC. Its protein product is CASSLTGKGDGYTF. The full variable domain, with the rest looked up from reference TRBV5-1 and TRBJ1-2, is KAGVTQTPRYLIKTRGQQVTLSCSPISGHRSVSWYQQTPGQGLQFLFEYFSETQRNKGNFPGRFSGRQFSNSRSEMNVSTLELGDSALYLCASSLTGKGDGYTFGSGTRLTVV.

The chain links TRBV18 to TRBJ2-7, with TRBD2 matching 11 bases. CDR3 length: 17 amino acids. With V trimmed by 5 bases and J by 4 bases, 13 bases remained unmatched. Germline assignment: CDR1 KGHSH and CDR2 LQKENI. CDR3 loop: CASSTKGGTSGSYEQYF. In nucleotides, the CDR3 is TGTGCCAGCTCAACAAAGGGGGGAACTAGCGGGAGTTACGAGCAGTACTTC. Full variable domain (rest looked up from reference TRBV18 and TRBJ2-7): NAGVMQNPRHLVRRRGQEARLRCSPMKGHSHVYWYRQLPEEGLKFMVYLQKENIIDESGMPKERFSAEFPKEGPSILRIQQVVRGDSAAYFCASSTKGGTSGSYEQYFGPGTRLTVT.

This clonotype occurred a few times. In DNA form, the CDR3 reads TGTGCCAGCAGCTCAACCCCAGGGGCTAGCGGGAGGCCCCGCAATGAGCAGTTCTTC. Its translation: CASSSTPGASGRPRNEQFF. The J gene is TRBJ2-1, the V gene TRBV7-3; 11 bases map to TRBD2. V shed 4 bases and J 6 bases; nucleotides not matched to a gene: 17. CDR3 length: 19 amino acids. CDR1 and CDR2 from the germline V gene are SGHTA and FQGTGA.

This clonotype appeared a few times. The rearrangement joins TRBV29-1 to TRBJ2-3; 8 bases line up with TRBD2. In germline, CDR1 is SQVTM, CDR2 ANQGSEA. The CDR3 sequence is 15 residues long. The ends lost 4 bases at V and 4 bases at J; junction bases unmatched: 10. DNA for the CDR3: TGCAGCGTTGGCGGGGGGCTAGATGGCGCAGATACGCAGTATTTT. Protein product: CSVGGGLDGADTQYF.

This rearrangement joins TRBV6-6 to TRBJ2-1, with D perhaps TRBD2 (5 bases). CDR1 MNHNY and CDR2 SVGAGI come from the germline V gene (reference sequence). This CDR3 is built from 15 residues. The ends were cut back, 6 bases at V and 7 bases at J, with 19 bases in the middle. This CDR3 reads CASRDSAAKRNEQFF. Written as DNA, the CDR3 is TGTGCCAGCAGGGACTCAGCGGCAAAACGAAATGAGCAGTTCTTC.

The chain links TRBV7-2 to TRBJ2-5; either TRBD1 or TRBD2 may fit D (6 bases each). The CDR3 totals 15 residues. V was trimmed by 6 bases and J by 4 bases, leaving 18 bases between them. The germline V gene has CDR1 SGHTA and CDR2 FQGNSA. CDR3 bases: TGTGCCAGCAGGGATTGGATCGGGGGCGGAGAGACCCAGTACTTC. Its translation: CASRDWIGGGETQYF. Variable domain in full (rest from reference TRBV7-2 and TRBJ2-5): GAGVSQSPSNKVTEKGKDVELRCDPISGHTALYWYRQSLGQGLEFLIYFQGNSAPDKSGLPSDRFSAERTGGSVSTLTIQRTQQEDSAVYLCASRDWIGGGETQYFGPGTRLLVL.

This clonotype has only a few counts. This rearrangement joins TRBV5-1 to TRBJ2-3; unclear D gene. This CDR3 is built from 14 residues. The germline CDR1 and CDR2 sequences are SGHRS and YFSETQ. V was shortened by 4 bases and J by 4 bases, with 13 bases between the two germline ends. CDR3 sequence reads: CASSTGRGADTQYF. The CDR3 DNA reads TGCGCCAGCAGCACGGGCCGAGGAGCAGATACGCAGTATTTT.

This clonotype was observed a few times. The chain couples TRBV20-1 to TRBJ2-6; D gene unclear. The CDR3 has 14 residues. V was clipped by 6 bases and J by 0 bases, with 9 bases between them. The germline V gene encodes CDR1 DFQATT and CDR2 SNEGSKA (reference sequence). The CDR3 DNA reads as TGCAGTGCCCCCCCTTTCTCTGGGGCCAACGTCCTGACTTTC. Translation gives CSAPPFSGANVLTF.

The J gene is TRBJ2-1, the V gene TRBV9, with TRBD2 identical over 7 bases. Germline CDR1 is SGDLS and CDR2 is YYNGEE. The junction had 3 bases not matched to a gene; V was cut back by 0 bases and J by 3 bases. This CDR3 is 15 amino acids long. In DNA form, the CDR3 reads TGTGCCAGCAGCGTAGGTCTAGCGGTCTACAATGAGCAGTTCTTC. It encodes CASSVGLAVYNEQFF.

This clonotype was detected only a few times. This chain connects TRBV7-3 to TRBJ2-1; 7 bases are shared with TRBD2. The length of the CDR3 is 15 residues. Germline V gene lookup returns CDR1 SGHTA and CDR2 FQGTGA. The junction had 8 bases not matched to a gene; V was cut back by 4 bases and J by 5 bases. The CDR3 loop reads CASSSSGINDNEQFF. Here the CDR3 DNA reads TGTGCCAGCAGCTCAAGCGGGATTAACGACAATGAGCAGTTCTTC.

V is TRBV6-5 and J is TRBJ2-1; weak D call: TRBD2 (7 bases). With 0 bases removed from V and 7 bases from J, the gap between germline ends came to 19 bases. Germline loops: CDR1 MNHEY, CDR2 SVGAGI. The CDR3 sequence is 17 residues long. This CDR3 is CASSYSGTGGRVNEQFF. CDR3 sequence (DNA): TGTGCCAGCAGTTACTCGGGAACGGGGGGCCGGGTAAATGAGCAGTTCTTC.

The chain has TRBV9 and TRBJ2-7; D remains unclear. The germline gives CDR1 SGDLS, CDR2 YYNGEE. The V end lost 3 bases, the J end lost 5 bases, and 9 bases lay between the germline ends. CDR3 length: 12 residues. CDR3 in amino acids: CASSAPSNEQYF. The CDR3 DNA is TGTGCCAGCAGCGCGCCCAGTAACGAGCAGTACTTC.

This clonotype was seen only a few times. V gene TRBV25-1 combines with J gene TRBJ1-2, with D possibly TRBD1 on 6 matching bases. The V and J ends lost 6 bases and 8 bases respectively, with 10 bases between them. Germline V gene data show CDR1 as MGHDK and CDR2 as SYGVNS. The CDR3 contains 11 residues. CDR3 nucleotides: TGTGCCAGCAGCAAGGGGGGAGGCTACACCTTC. Amino acids: CASSKGGGYTF.

The gene calls are TRBV5-4 and TRBJ1-2; 7 bases match TRBD1. Losses at the gene ends were 3 bases for V and 0 bases for J; bases not matched to a gene: 5. The CDR3 is made up of 15 amino acids. The germline V gene has CDR1 SGHNT and CDR2 YYREEE (reference sequence). CDR3 protein: CASSWEGAANYGYTF. The CDR3 DNA is TGTGCCAGCAGCTGGGAGGGGGCTGCTAACTATGGCTACACCTTC.

This clonotype was counted many times. This chain joins TRBV10-2 and TRBJ1-2, with D tentatively TRBD1 (5 bases). V was trimmed by 0 bases and J by 7 bases, leaving 9 bases between them. There are 13 residues in the CDR3. Germline V gives CDR1 WSHSY, CDR2 SAAADI. CDR3 sequence: CASSESIGAGYTF. CDR3 DNA sequence: TGCGCCAGCAGTGAGTCGATAGGGGCTGGCTACACCTTC.

The chain carries TRBV12-3 or TRBV12-4 and TRBJ2-3; D gene uncertain. CDR3 length equals 15 residues. V lost 4 bases and J 0 bases, leaving 11 bases between the germline ends. The CDR3: CASSSGPLSTDTQYF. CDR3 sequence (DNA): TGTGCCAGCAGTTCCGGACCCCTTAGCACAGATACGCAGTATTTT.

This chain connects TRBV7-2 to TRBJ1-2; D may be TRBD1 (5 bases). Germline-derived CDR1 and CDR2 are SGHTA and FQGNSA. The CDR3 has 13 amino acids. V lost 4 bases and J lost 4, with 10 bases in between. The CDR3 DNA sequence: TGTGCCAGCAGCTCGACAGCCACCTATGGCTACACCTTC. Its protein product is CASSSTATYGYTF.

This clonotype was counted a few times. J is TRBJ2-1 and V is TRBV5-1; a weak D match, TRBD2 (7 bases). The germline CDR1 and CDR2 sequences are SGHRS and YFSETQ. The CDR3 contains 15 residues. Trimming pared 0 bases from V and 7 bases from J, leaving 14 bases between. CDR3 DNA: TGCGCCAGCAGCTTGGCCGGGGGGACATTTAATGAGCAGTTCTTC. Encoded protein: CASSLAGGTFNEQFF.